This T cell receptor (beta chain) was captured by sequencing in a study of blood T cell repertoires in COVID-19. The CDR3 spans 14 residues. V was cut by 8 bases and J by 1 base, with 14 bases left in between. In germline, CDR1 is LNHDA, CDR2 SQIVND (reference sequence). Assay used: immunoSEQ multiplex PCR; TCRdb lists only in-frame clones, some missing. The sample lists around 450,000 clones, roughly 87% seen once, with around 0.6% in the top ten. Cohorts were determined from participant-reported clinical history. Material for sequencing was PBMCs or T cells enriched from blood (not recorded which). The TCR was taken from a man aged 18-30 years who had recovered from COVID-19. The J gene is TRBJ1-2, the V gene TRBV19; D possibly corresponds to TRBD1 (5 bases). CDR3 DNA sequence: TGTGCCAGTTTAGACAGTCCCTTTAACTATGGCTACACCTTC. Translated, it gives CASLDSPFNYGYTF.